This T cell receptor beta chain was profiled in a study of control samples from healthy donors and cancer patients (dated by TCRdb to the early 2020s). Library method: the immunoSEQ multiplex PCR assay. This immuneACCESS table, as held by TCRdb, lists in-frame sequences with V and J called but not all clones. Of the missing ones, under half trace to an unresolved V gene in checked studies; the others have no known cause. This sample is represented by approximately 100,000 clones; just over 90% of them were singletons. Over 3% of the sample comes from the top ten. On this clone itself: Its antigen has not been determined. There are no base qualities to consult, and no much larger clone falls within one base.

From cysteine to phenylalanine, the CDR3 is 16 amino acids long. Solely the CDR3 DNA is kept, with 48 bases framed from the first base. The germline V gene sets CDR1 to SNHLY and CDR2 to FYNNEI. Unmatched junction bases come to 10, with V trimmed by 8 bases and J by 2 bases. Sequencing was done on a sample of blood. The source is a woman younger than 35 in good health. This receptor chain uses TRBV2 and TRBJ2-3; 10 bases in the middle match TRBD2. Here is the DNA: TGTGCCAGCGGCCAGCGGGGGGGAGTATCCACAGATACGCAGTATTTT. The resulting protein is CASGQRGGVSTDTQYF.